This T cell receptor (beta chain) came from a study of shared clonotypes between healthy human individuals. This clone was counted many times. What it binds is unknown. This same CDR3 is encoded by further DNA sequences in the sample. Within Nashville, Tennessee resided all donors, each a Caucasian adult. Clones were sequenced by immunoSEQ multiplex PCR, and TCRdb holds only the in-frame ones, with some missing. The table records about 1 million clones, 60% to 80% of them present only once. Study results and caveats: Sorted-subset sequencing was shown by rarefaction to be incomplete despite large depth.

From germline, CDR1 is ENHRY and CDR2 SYGVKD. The V gene lost 4 bases and the J gene lost 3 bases, with 7 bases spanning the gap. This CDR3 region has 12 residues. The receptor's source is a man aged 18 to 30 in good health. The chain joins TRBV10-3 to TRBJ2-7; D possibly corresponds to TRBD2 (6 bases). The sample comprised memory CD4+ T cells sorted from blood. Subset noted: CD45RA-negative fraction. The DNA of the CDR3 is TGTGCCATCAGTGGGACTAACTACGAGCAGTACTTC. The encoded protein is CAISGTNYEQYF.